This record looks at one T cell receptor beta chain sequence and its context. Its cognate antigen has yet to be identified. Within one base of it there is no much larger clone, and no base qualities were kept. The data derive from a study of graft-versus-host responses after intestinal transplantation (dated by TCRdb to about 2021). With respect to the entire study: The transplants that recipients received were multivisceral, liver-intestinal, or isolated intestinal. A cohort of 20 to 25 intestinal transplant recipients, including one retransplant, was enrolled, and 3 patients lacking pretransplant specimens were excluded. After intestinal transplantation, graft-versus-host and host-versus-graft alloreactive T cell clones were followed in the graft, circulation and bone marrow using bulk TCR-beta CDR3 sequencing. To identify alloreactive clones, pre-transplant mixed lymphocyte reaction products were sequenced and then compared with unstimulated pre-transplant donor and recipient T cells. A peak of at least 4% donor T cells among recipient peripheral blood mononuclear cells was the definition used for donor T cell macrochimerism. Instead of going to the commercial service, samples from a few later patients were sequenced in-house on an Illumina MiSeq and processed with MiXCR. All recipients received anti-thymocyte globulin induction followed by maintenance tacrolimus and steroids for around 3 years.

Receptor amplification or capture employed the immunoSEQ multiplex PCR assay. In most patients, genomic DNA was isolated using the Qiagen DNeasy Blood and Tissue Kit and sent frozen to Adaptive Biotechnologies for TCR sequencing. For most patients, high-throughput TCR-beta CDR3 sequencing of genomic DNA was performed by Adaptive Biotechnologies. Concerning the study's data processing: Adaptive's ImmunoSEQ software supplied the TCR sequencing data for 15 to 20 patients, while MiXCR and VDJtools were used to process three other patients. To correct CD4 versus CD8 sorting errors, sequences present in both subsets at a frequency ratio below 5:1 were removed. CDR3 nucleotide sequences shared by donor and recipient were removed because the origin of these sequences could not be assigned. At least 2-fold expansion over unstimulated cells and a minimum CFSE-low frequency of 0.002% (template counts) or 0.001% (read counts) were required for clones to be classified as alloreactive. Clones detected in sequenced pre-transplant spleen, lymph node, or MLR CFSE-low populations of the donor or recipient were defined as mappable. The cumulative frequency of alloreactive clones was calculated as a percentage of all sequences, weighted by copy number. The clones in this table, taken by TCRdb from immuneACCESS, are in-frame only. Not every clone is retained; where verified, under half of the shortfall comes from an unresolved V gene, and the cause of the rest is unknown. Clone size and the V and J calls come from that table; the DNA yielded D and trimming. The sample table contains fewer than 95,000 clones; only one count was recorded for about 93% of them. The leading ten clones occupy more than 1.5% of the sample.

Overall study outcomes, separate from this receptor: GvH clones turned up in recipient bone marrow, with some appearing earlier in ileal mucosa or blood, a pattern consistent with an intestinal mucosal origin. Early after transplant, peak levels of circulating GvH clones were found to be associated with declines in HvG clones. Conclusions were limited by the relatively low number and heterogeneity of intestinal transplant patients. In patients with donor T cell macrochimerism, the allografts had high GvH to HvG T cell clonal ratios.

The time point label here, explained by the study, means: cells obtained before transplantation from donor or recipient. CD3+CD4+ and CD3+CD8+ populations were FACS-sorted from unstimulated pre-transplant donor and recipient cells taken from spleen or lymph nodes. This sample comprised unstimulated CD8+ T cells sorted from spleen or lymph node cells, obtained before intestinal transplant. The clonotype comes from a human donor who received an intestinal transplant.

The nucleotide sequence reads as follows: TGTGCCAGCAGCTCTTTAGCGGCCAGGGAGTACGAGCAGTACTTC. This sequence encodes CASSSLAAREYEQYF. The V and J genes are TRBV7-9 and TRBJ2-7; TRBD2 could be the D gene, as 6 bases match. Based on the germline V gene (reference sequence), the CDR1 and CDR2 sequences are SEHNR and FQNEAQ. V sheds 4 bases and J sheds 4 bases, leaving 17 bases between their ends. The CDR3, cysteine through phenylalanine, is 15 amino acids long. This entry keeps only the CDR3 DNA: 45 bases, framed from base 1.